Listed here are 15 T cell receptor beta chains from one sample, sequenced in a study of tumor-infiltrating lymphocytes in primary liver carcinoma. Co-extraction of both nucleic acids (RNA and DNA) used roughly 20-34 mg of unsorted bulk tissue. Total RNA amounting to around 530 ng was the source from which TCR beta cDNA was made with a constant-region primer. Libraries of TCR beta came from three nested multiplex PCR rounds with slightly modified ARM-PCR. PCR rounds one and two used TRBV1-TRBV30 forward primers with a C-beta reverse primer for around 9 cycles each. Using its own MiXCR run on the multiplex PCR reads, TCRdb lists one record per CDR3 protein. The sample gives approximately 37,000 distinct CDR3 sequences, 70% to 80% of which show up once; approximately 15% is in the top ten. Sequencing was performed on liver tumor tissue from sampling region 4. Subset reported: tumor region T4, right-lateral pole. All receptors derive from a man in his forties with primary liver carcinoma and hepatitis B virus infection.

As for this clonotype: This likely comes from a read error, as the CDR3 has no conserved phenylalanine or tryptophan at its end. The limits of the CDR3 on the DNA are not certain, so only TCRdb's listed CDR3 is given. This chain links TRBV12-3 or TRBV12-4 with TRBJ1-1. The CDR3 spans 13 residues, counting both ends. The CDR3: CASSRHLNNEALL.

As for this clonotype: No conserved phenylalanine or tryptophan ends this CDR3, so it is likely a read error. The chain's CDR3 is CVSSRDLAYNEQFS. CDR3 DNA sequence: TGTGTCAGCAGTCGGGACTTGGCCTACAATGAGCAGTTCTCC. The chain links TRBV28 to TRBJ2-1; D possibly corresponds to TRBD2 (6 bases). Per germline, CDR1 MDHEN and CDR2 SYDVKM. The CDR3 extends over 14 amino acids.

Turning to this clonotype: At one boundary the junction diverges from the germline segment, which might be a read error. The chain couples TRBV4-1 to TRBJ2-7; TRBD1 might be the D (5 bases). Germline V gene sequence: CDR1 MGHRA, CDR2 YSYEKL. CDR3 size: 13 residues. For the CDR3, the DNA is TGCGCCTGCAGCCGTCCTTTAGGGGACGAGCAGTACTTC. Protein sequence: CACSRPLGDEQYF.

There are many counts of this clonotype. The chain uses TRBV29-1 and TRBJ2-5, with 10 nucleotides matching TRBD1. The CDR3 is 15 amino acids. Germline V CDR1 and CDR2: SQVTM, ANQGSEA. The J segment lost 9 bases and the V segment lost 3 bases, leaving 13 bases of the junction unmatched. CDR3 DNA: TGCAGCGTTGAGCCCGACAGGGGGCGGCAGGAGGCCCAGTACTTC. It yields the protein CSVEPDRGRQEAQYF.

The chain is built from TRBV25-1 and TRBJ1-5; 9 positions match TRBD1. Germline loops: CDR1 MGHDK, CDR2 SYGVNS. V shed 7 bases and J 6 bases; nucleotides not matched to a gene: 10. This CDR3 has 15 residues. CDR3 region: CASIIRETGGQPQHF. In DNA, the CDR3 is TGTGCCAGCATTATCCGGGAGACAGGGGGTCAGCCCCAGCATTTT.

Concerning this clonotype: The conserved closing phenylalanine or tryptophan is absent in this CDR3, likely reflecting a read error. The chain joins TRBV14 to TRBJ2-2; D gene uncertain. The CDR3 consists of 13 residues. CDR1 SGHDN and CDR2 FVKESK come from the germline V gene. V gave up 5 bases and J gave up 4 bases, with 8 bases separating them. In DNA, the CDR3 is TGTGCCAGCAGCTCTCTGATCACCGGGGAGCTGTTTTTA. Amino acid sequence: CASSSLITGELFL.

This rearrangement joins TRBV4-2 to TRBJ2-1; D gene uncertain. The CDR3 is made up of 16 amino acids. Germline-derived CDR1 and CDR2 are LGHNA and YNFKEQ. Deletions cut 6 bases from V and 0 bases from J, with 15 bases between. DNA for the CDR3: TGTGCCAGCAGACGACTTAGCAGGCTCTCCTACAATGAGCAGTTCTTC. Translated: CASRRLSRLSYNEQFF.

Of note for this clonotype: A read error may produce the germline difference seen at one junction end. The rearrangement links TRBV6-2 or TRBV6-3 to TRBJ2-1; TRBD2 is a possible D gene (6 bases). CDR3 length: 12 residues. Germline assignment: CDR1 MNHEY and CDR2 SVGEGT. The CDR3 sequence: CARSFFSGEQIF. The DNA for the CDR3 is TGTGCCAGAAGTTTTTTTAGCGGTGAACAGATCTTC.

Turning to this clonotype: One base away lies a much larger clone, so this may be a sequencing read error. The chain has TRBV6-4 and TRBJ2-1; a weak D match, TRBD1 (6 bases). Germline CDR1 and CDR2: MRHNA and SNTAGT. CDR3 length equals 13 residues. This CDR3 reads CAGSGQNYNEQFF. The CDR3 DNA sequence: TGTGCCGGCAGCGGACAGAACTACAATGAGCAGTTCTTC.

On this clonotype: Sequence at one end of the junction differs from germline and may be a read error. The V and J genes are TRBV29-1 and TRBJ1-1; D might be TRBD1 (5 bases). Germline CDR1 and CDR2: SQVTM and ANQGSEA. The CDR3 extends over 12 amino acids. As DNA, the CDR3 is TGCATCGTCTCTCAGGGTAGGGCTGAAGCTTCCTTT. Translated: CIVSQGRAEASF.

The chain has TRBV29-1 and TRBJ2-5; 8 bases agree with TRBD1. The germline V gene has CDR1 SQVTM and CDR2 ANQGSEA. The CDR3 loop spans 15 amino acids. J gave up 5 bases and V 4 bases, and 12 bases lay outside the gene matches. The CDR3 loop reads CSVAGTGSPRETQYF. CDR3 DNA: TGCAGCGTTGCGGGGACAGGATCTCCTAGGGAGACCCAGTACTTC.

This clonotype was seen a single time. This chain connects TRBV11-3 to TRBJ2-1, with no clear D. Germline loops: CDR1 SGHNT, CDR2 YENEEA. The length of the CDR3 is 14 residues. CDR3 protein: CISSLGVSNNEQFF. The CDR3 DNA is TGTATAAGCAGCTTAGGCGTCTCGAACAATGAGCAGTTCTTC.

Worth noting for this clonotype: A read error may account for a junction end that differs from germline. The chain uses TRBV12-3 or TRBV12-4 and TRBJ1-1; TRBD1 is a possible D gene (6 bases). The CDR3 sequence is 14 residues long. CDR3 DNA sequence: TGTGCCATCAGTAGACGTCAGGGGCCGGCTGAAGCTCTCTTT. It codes for CAISRRQGPAEALF.

This clonotype came up once. The CDR3 bases are TGTGCCATCAGTGCCGTAGCGGGATTGGTAAAAAATGAGCAGTTCTTC. It codes for CAISAVAGLVKNEQFF. The rearrangement uses TRBV14 and TRBJ2-1; the match to TRBD2 covers 8 bases. The CDR3 is 16 residues long. Germline CDR1 reads SGHDN; CDR2 reads FVKESK. J lost 7 bases, V lost 10 bases, and 18 bases had no gene match.

This clonotype was observed a handful of times. A read error is likely, as this CDR3 ends without the conserved phenylalanine or tryptophan. V and J are TRBV20-1 and TRBJ1-2, with TRBD1 as a possible D gene (6 bases). The CDR3 sequence is 15 residues long. Germline CDR1 reads DFQATT; CDR2 reads SNEGSKA (reference sequence). V was shortened by 3 bases and J by 8 bases, with 22 bases between the two germline ends. CDR3 sequence: CSARDTGQPRWGYTL. CDR3 bases: TGCAGTGCTAGGGACACTGGACAGCCAAGGTGGGGCTACACCCTC.